Listed below are T cell receptor beta chains from one sample, sequenced in a study of blood T cell repertoires in COVID-19. Using immunoSEQ multiplex PCR, the repertoire was profiled, and TCRdb retains in-frame clones only, with some absent. Of about 260,000 clones in the sample, approximately 87% are singletons; the top ten hold 7.5% to 9%. The sample consisted of peripheral blood. Receptor source: a human donor in a cohort sampled during active COVID-19. Both conserved end residues are part of each CDR3. The order of the fields is J gene, V gene, D gene, clone size, CDR3 protein, CDR3 DNA. D genes are given only for firm matches. Rows give clone size only sometimes, using once, few, many, or a class for an expanded clone.

J gene: TRBJ1-2; V gene: TRBV6-5; D gene: -; clone size: -; CDR3 protein: CASRGQNGYTF; CDR3 DNA: TGTGCCAGCAGAGGACAGAATGGCTACACCTTC
J gene: TRBJ2-6; V gene: TRBV2; D gene: -; clone size: -; CDR3 protein: CASSLILAGANVLTF; CDR3 DNA: TGTGCCAGCAGCCTAATCTTAGCTGGGGCCAACGTCCTGACTTTC
J gene: TRBJ2-1; V gene: TRBV28; D gene: TRBD2; clone size: -; CDR3 protein: CASSMTSGATSEQFF; CDR3 DNA: TGTGCCAGCAGCATGACTAGCGGGGCTACCTCTGAGCAGTTCTTC
J gene: TRBJ2-5; V gene: TRBV20-1; D gene: TRBD1; clone size: -; CDR3 protein: CSASWTGEETQYF; CDR3 DNA: TGCAGTGCTAGTTGGACAGGGGAAGAGACCCAGTACTTC
J gene: TRBJ1-2; V gene: TRBV3-1/TRBV3-2; D gene: -; clone size: -; CDR3 protein: CASSPPPHSYGYTF; CDR3 DNA: TGTGCCAGCAGCCCACCCCCGCACTCCTATGGCTACACCTTC
J gene: TRBJ1-2; V gene: TRBV21-1; D gene: -; clone size: many; CDR3 protein: CASSKYKGLLRYGYTF; CDR3 DNA: TGTGCCAGCAGCAAATATAAAGGCCTCCTGAGGTATGGCTACACCTTC
J gene: TRBJ1-2; V gene: TRBV5-6; D gene: -; clone size: -; CDR3 protein: CASSLGGPGYGYTF; CDR3 DNA: TGTGCCAGCAGCTTGGGGGGGCCGGGCTATGGCTACACCTTC
J gene: TRBJ2-1; V gene: TRBV5-1; D gene: TRBD2; clone size: -; CDR3 protein: CASSVLAGEAVNEQFF; CDR3 DNA: TGCGCCAGCAGCGTGCTAGCGGGAGAAGCGGTAAATGAGCAGTTCTTC
J gene: TRBJ2-2; V gene: TRBV5-1; D gene: TRBD2; clone size: -; CDR3 protein: CASSRTSGEVAGELFF; CDR3 DNA: TGCGCCAGCAGCAGGACTAGCGGGGAGGTAGCCGGGGAGCTGTTTTTT
J gene: TRBJ1-1; V gene: TRBV18; D gene: TRBD1; clone size: -; CDR3 protein: CASSVGQTNTEAFF; CDR3 DNA: TGTGCCAGCTCAGTGGGACAGACGAACACTGAAGCTTTCTTT
J gene: TRBJ1-2; V gene: TRBV22-1; D gene: -; clone size: -; CDR3 protein: CPGSALGYTF; CDR3 DNA: TGTCCTGGGAGCGCACTAGGCTACACCTTC
J gene: TRBJ2-3; V gene: TRBV11-2; D gene: TRBD1; clone size: -; CDR3 protein: CASSLQGGFADTQYF; CDR3 DNA: TGTGCCAGCAGCCTACAGGGGGGCTTTGCAGATACGCAGTATTTT
J gene: TRBJ2-7; V gene: TRBV7-9; D gene: TRBD2; clone size: -; CDR3 protein: CASSFPSGSGGYEQYF; CDR3 DNA: TGTGCCAGCAGCTTCCCTAGCGGGAGTGGAGGCTACGAGCAGTACTTC
J gene: TRBJ2-7; V gene: TRBV5-4; D gene: TRBD1; clone size: -; CDR3 protein: CASSLSDRAYEQYF; CDR3 DNA: TGTGCCAGCAGCTTATCGGACAGGGCCTACGAGCAGTACTTC
J gene: TRBJ2-5; V gene: TRBV18; D gene: TRBD1; clone size: -; CDR3 protein: CASSPQGQLQETQYF; CDR3 DNA: TGTGCCAGCTCACCCCAGGGACAGCTCCAAGAGACCCAGTACTTC
J gene: TRBJ2-4; V gene: TRBV19; D gene: -; clone size: -; CDR3 protein: CASSLRIGKNIQYF; CDR3 DNA: TGTGCCAGTAGCTTGCGGATAGGTAAAAACATTCAGTATTTC
J gene: TRBJ2-1; V gene: TRBV11-1; D gene: -; clone size: -; CDR3 protein: CASSTGTGRSYNEQFF; CDR3 DNA: TGTGCCAGCAGCACTGGGACTGGTCGTTCCTACAATGAGCAGTTCTTC
J gene: TRBJ1-2; V gene: TRBV5-1; D gene: TRBD1; clone size: -; CDR3 protein: CASSVRTGGGYGYTF; CDR3 DNA: TGCGCCAGCAGCGTACGGACAGGGGGCGGGTATGGCTACACCTTC
J gene: TRBJ1-1; V gene: TRBV18; D gene: -; clone size: -; CDR3 protein: CASSPLDRSRAFF; CDR3 DNA: TGTGCCAGCTCACCCCTCGACAGGTCGAGAGCTTTCTTT
J gene: TRBJ1-2; V gene: TRBV10-3; D gene: -; clone size: -; CDR3 protein: CAISESIHRASNYGYTF; CDR3 DNA: TGTGCCATCAGTGAGTCGATCCACAGGGCTTCTAACTATGGCTACACCTTC
J gene: TRBJ1-3; V gene: TRBV5-4; D gene: -; clone size: -; CDR3 protein: CASSTPGSGNTIYF; CDR3 DNA: TGTGCCAGCTCAACGCCGGGGTCTGGAAACACCATATATTTT
J gene: TRBJ1-1; V gene: TRBV15; D gene: TRBD1; clone size: few; CDR3 protein: CATSSGQTNTEAFF; CDR3 DNA: TGTGCCACCAGCTCGGGACAGACGAACACTGAAGCTTTCTTT